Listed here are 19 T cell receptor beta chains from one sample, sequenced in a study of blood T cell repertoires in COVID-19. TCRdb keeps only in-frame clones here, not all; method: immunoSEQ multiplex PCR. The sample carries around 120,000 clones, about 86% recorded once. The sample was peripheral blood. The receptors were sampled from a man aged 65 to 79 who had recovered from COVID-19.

CDR3 DNA sequence: TGCGCCAGCAGACTTACAGGGAGGGAGCTTTCACCCCTCCACTTT. Its protein product is CASRLTGRELSPLHF. The chain uses TRBV5-1 and TRBJ1-6, with a possible D match to TRBD1 (6 bases). The germline V gene has CDR1 SGHRS and CDR2 YFSETQ. This CDR3 has 15 amino acids. The germline V and J ends were trimmed by 5 bases and 9 bases, with 18 bases remaining between them.

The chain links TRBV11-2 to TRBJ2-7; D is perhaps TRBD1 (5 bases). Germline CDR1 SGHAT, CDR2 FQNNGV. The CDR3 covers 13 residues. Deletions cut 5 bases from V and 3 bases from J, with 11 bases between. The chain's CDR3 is CASSRTDSYEQYF. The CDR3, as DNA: TGTGCCAGCAGCCGTACTGACAGCTACGAGCAGTACTTC.

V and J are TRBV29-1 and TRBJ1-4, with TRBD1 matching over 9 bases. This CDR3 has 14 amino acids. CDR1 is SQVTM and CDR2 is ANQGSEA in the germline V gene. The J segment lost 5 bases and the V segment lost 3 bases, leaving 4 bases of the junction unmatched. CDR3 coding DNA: TGCAGCGTTGATTTACAGGGGGCAAATGAAAAACTGTTTTTT. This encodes CSVDLQGANEKLFF.

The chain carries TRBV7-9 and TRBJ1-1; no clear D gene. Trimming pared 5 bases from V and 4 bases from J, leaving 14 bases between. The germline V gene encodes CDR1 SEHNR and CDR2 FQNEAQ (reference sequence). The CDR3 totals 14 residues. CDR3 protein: CASSPGGPGTEAFF. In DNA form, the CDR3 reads TGTGCCAGCAGCCCGGGAGGGCCGGGCACTGAAGCTTTCTTT.

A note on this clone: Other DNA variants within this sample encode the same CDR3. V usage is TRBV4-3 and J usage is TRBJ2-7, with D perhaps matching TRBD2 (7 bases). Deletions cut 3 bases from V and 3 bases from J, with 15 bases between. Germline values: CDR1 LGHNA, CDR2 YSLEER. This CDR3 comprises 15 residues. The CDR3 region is CASSQGGGRFYEQYF. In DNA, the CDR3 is TGCGCCAGCAGCCAGGGGGGGGGCAGGTTCTACGAGCAGTACTTC.

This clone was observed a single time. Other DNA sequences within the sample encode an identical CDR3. CDR3: CASSPRTGSNYGYTF. CDR3 DNA sequence: TGTGCCAGCTCACCACGGACAGGGAGCAACTATGGCTACACCTTC. The V and J genes are TRBV18 and TRBJ1-2; the match to TRBD1 covers 8 bases. V lost 1 base to trimming and J lost 2 bases; unmatched junction nucleotides: 3. Germline CDR1 KGHSH, CDR2 LQKENI. The CDR3 covers 15 residues.

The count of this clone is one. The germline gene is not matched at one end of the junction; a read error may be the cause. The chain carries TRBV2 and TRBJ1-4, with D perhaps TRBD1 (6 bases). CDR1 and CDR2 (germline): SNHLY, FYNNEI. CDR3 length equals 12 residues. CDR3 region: CASSEDRQKLFF. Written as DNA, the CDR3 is TGTGCCAGCAGCGAAGACAGGCAAAAACTGTTTTTT. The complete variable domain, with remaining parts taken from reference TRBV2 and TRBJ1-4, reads EPEVTQTPSHQVTQMGQEVILRCVPISNHLYFYWYRQILGQKVEFLVSFYNNEISEKSEIFDDQFSVERPDGSNFTLKIRSTKLEDSAMYFCASSEDRQKLFFGSGTQLSVL.

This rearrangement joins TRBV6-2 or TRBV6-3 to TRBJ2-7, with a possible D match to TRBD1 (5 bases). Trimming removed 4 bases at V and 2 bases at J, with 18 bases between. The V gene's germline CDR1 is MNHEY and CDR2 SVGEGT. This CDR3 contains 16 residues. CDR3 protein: CASSSEDISAAYEQYF. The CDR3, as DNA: TGTGCCAGCAGTTCCGAGGACATTTCTGCTGCCTACGAGCAGTACTTC.

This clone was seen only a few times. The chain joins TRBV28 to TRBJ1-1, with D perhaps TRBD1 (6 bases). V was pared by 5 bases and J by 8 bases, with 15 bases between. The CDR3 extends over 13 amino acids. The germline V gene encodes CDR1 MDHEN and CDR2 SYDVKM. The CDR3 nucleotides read TGTGCCAGCAGTATACAGGGCCCCAGGGAAGCTTTCTTT. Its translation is CASSIQGPREAFF.

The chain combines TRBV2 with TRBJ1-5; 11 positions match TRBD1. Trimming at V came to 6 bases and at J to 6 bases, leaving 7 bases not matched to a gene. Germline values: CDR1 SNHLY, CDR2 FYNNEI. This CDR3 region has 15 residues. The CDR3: CASRAGQGASQPQHF. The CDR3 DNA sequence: TGTGCCAGCAGGGCTGGACAGGGGGCAAGTCAGCCCCAGCATTTT.

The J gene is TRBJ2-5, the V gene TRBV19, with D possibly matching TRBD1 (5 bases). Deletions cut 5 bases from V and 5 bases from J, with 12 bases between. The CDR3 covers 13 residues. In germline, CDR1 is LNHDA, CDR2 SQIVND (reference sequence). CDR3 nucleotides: TGTGCCAGTAGTGGCAGGGTAAGGGAGACCCAGTACTTC. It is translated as CASSGRVRETQYF. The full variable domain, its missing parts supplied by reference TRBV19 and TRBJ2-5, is DGGITQSPKYLFRKEGQNVTLSCEQNLNHDAMYWYRQDPGQGLRLIYYSQIVNDFQKGDIAEGYSVSREKKESFPLTVTSAQKNPTAFYLCASSGRVRETQYFGPGTRLLVL.

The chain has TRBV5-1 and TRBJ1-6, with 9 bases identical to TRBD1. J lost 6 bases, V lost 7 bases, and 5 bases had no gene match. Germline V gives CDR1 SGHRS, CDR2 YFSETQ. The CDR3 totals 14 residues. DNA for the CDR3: TGCGCCAGCCGACCGGGACAGGGTAATTCACCCCTCCACTTT. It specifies CASRPGQGNSPLHF.

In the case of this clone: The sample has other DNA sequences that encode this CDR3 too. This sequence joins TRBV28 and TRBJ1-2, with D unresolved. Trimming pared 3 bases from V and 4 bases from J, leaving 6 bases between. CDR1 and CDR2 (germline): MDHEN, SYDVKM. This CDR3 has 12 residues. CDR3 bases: TGTGCCAGCAGTTTGAGGGTCTATGGCTACACCTTC. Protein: CASSLRVYGYTF.

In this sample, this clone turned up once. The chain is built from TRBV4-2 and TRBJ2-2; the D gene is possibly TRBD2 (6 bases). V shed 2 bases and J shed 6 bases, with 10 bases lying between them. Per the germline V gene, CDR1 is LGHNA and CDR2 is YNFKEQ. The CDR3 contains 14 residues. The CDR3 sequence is CASSQQTSSGELFF. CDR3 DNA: TGTGCCAGCAGCCAACAGACTAGTTCCGGGGAGCTGTTTTTT.

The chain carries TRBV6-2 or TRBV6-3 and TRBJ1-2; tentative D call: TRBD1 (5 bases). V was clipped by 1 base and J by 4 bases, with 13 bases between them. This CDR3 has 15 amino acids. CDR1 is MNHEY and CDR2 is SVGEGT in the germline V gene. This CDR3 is CASSYWTGVGYGYTF. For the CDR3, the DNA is TGTGCCAGCAGTTACTGGACGGGGGTCGGCTATGGCTACACCTTC.

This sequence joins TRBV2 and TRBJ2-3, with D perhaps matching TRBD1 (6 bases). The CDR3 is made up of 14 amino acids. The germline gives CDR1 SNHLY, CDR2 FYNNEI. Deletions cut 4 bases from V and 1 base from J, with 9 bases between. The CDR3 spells CASSAGVGTDTQYF. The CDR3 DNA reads TGTGCCAGCAGTGCAGGGGTTGGCACAGATACGCAGTATTTT. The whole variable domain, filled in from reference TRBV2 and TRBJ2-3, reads EPEVTQTPSHQVTQMGQEVILRCVPISNHLYFYWYRQILGQKVEFLVSFYNNEISEKSEIFDDQFSVERPDGSNFTLKIRSTKLEDSAMYFCASSAGVGTDTQYFGPGTRLTVL.

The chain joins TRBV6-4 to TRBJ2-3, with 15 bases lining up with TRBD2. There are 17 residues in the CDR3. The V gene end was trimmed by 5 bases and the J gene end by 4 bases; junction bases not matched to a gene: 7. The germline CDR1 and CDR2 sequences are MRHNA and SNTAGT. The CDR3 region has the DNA TGTGCCAGCAGTCCCCAATGGACTAGCGGGAGGGCAGATACGCAGTATTTT. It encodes CASSPQWTSGRADTQYF.

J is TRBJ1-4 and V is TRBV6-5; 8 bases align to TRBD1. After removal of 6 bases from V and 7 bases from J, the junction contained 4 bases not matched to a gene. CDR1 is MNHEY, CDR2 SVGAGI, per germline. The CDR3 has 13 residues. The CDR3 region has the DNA TGTGCCAGCAGGTCACAGGGGGGTGAAAAACTGTTTTTT. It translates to CASRSQGGEKLFF.

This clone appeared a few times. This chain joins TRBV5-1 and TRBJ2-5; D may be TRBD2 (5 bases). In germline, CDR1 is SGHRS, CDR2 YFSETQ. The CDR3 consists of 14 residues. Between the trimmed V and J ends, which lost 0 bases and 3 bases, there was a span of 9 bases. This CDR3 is CASSLDLREETQYF. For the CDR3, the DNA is TGCGCCAGCAGCTTGGATCTGAGGGAAGAGACCCAGTACTTC.